Presented here are 10 T cell receptor beta chains from one specimen sequenced in a study of OX40 agonist ivuxolimab in advanced cancers. Sequencing was performed with immunoSEQ multiplex PCR; in TCRdb, only in-frame clones are kept and a portion is missing. Among 40,000 to 50,000 clones, around 81% were seen once, and the ten largest hold under 3.5%. The sample was CD4+ or CD8+ T cells sorted from blood, taken in a trial of the OX40 agonist ivuxolimab. Receptors originate from an adult with an advanced solid tumor such as melanoma, head and neck, liver or kidney cancer.

The chain uses TRBV11-2 and TRBJ2-5; a weak D match, TRBD2 (5 bases). The CDR3 is made up of 13 amino acids. V shed 1 base and J shed 5 bases, with 8 bases lying between them. CDR1 SGHAT and CDR2 FQNNGV come from the germline V gene. Written as DNA, the CDR3 is TGTGCCAGCAGCTTAGGCTGGAGGGAGACCCAGTACTTC. It yields the protein CASSLGWRETQYF.

The gene calls are TRBV27 and TRBJ2-2; D is possibly TRBD2 (6 bases). Germline V CDR1 and CDR2: MNHEY, SMNVEV (reference sequence). The CDR3 is 14 residues long. With 5 bases removed from V and 4 bases from J, the gap between germline ends came to 11 bases. CDR3 in DNA: TGTGCCAGCAGTCGAGCGGGCCGCACCGGGGAGCTGTTTTTT. Amino acid sequence: CASSRAGRTGELFF.

The chain recombines TRBV15 with TRBJ2-7, with 9 bases fitting TRBD1. There are 15 residues in the CDR3. The V gene end was trimmed by 2 bases and the J gene end by 5 bases; junction bases not matched to a gene: 7. The germline V gene encodes CDR1 LNHNV and CDR2 YYDKDF (reference sequence). The CDR3 DNA follows: TGTGCCACCAGCAGACGGGGGGACAGGGTCGACGAGCAGTACTTC. Amino acid sequence: CATSRRGDRVDEQYF. Variable domain in full (rest from reference TRBV15 and TRBJ2-7): DAMVIQNPRYQVTQFGKPVTLSCSQTLNHNVMYWYQQKSSQAPKLLFHYYDKDFNNEADTPDNFQSRRPNTSFCFLDIRSPGLGDTAMYLCATSRRGDRVDEQYFGPGTRLTVT.

The chain is built from TRBV9 and TRBJ2-1; the match to TRBD2 covers 8 bases. The junction had 6 bases not matched to a gene; V was cut back by 4 bases and J by 0 bases. From germline, CDR1 is SGDLS and CDR2 YYNGEE. The length of the CDR3 is 16 residues. The DNA for the CDR3 is TGTGCCAGCAGCCTTCAAGGGACTAGCTCCTACAATGAGCAGTTCTTC. This gives the protein CASSLQGTSSYNEQFF.

The chain employs TRBV5-4 and TRBJ1-4, with 8 bases that match TRBD1. Per the germline V gene, CDR1 is SGHNT and CDR2 is YYREEE (reference sequence). V was pared by 4 bases and J by 7 bases, with 6 bases of the junction left unmatched. The CDR3 runs to 14 residues. The CDR3 spells CASSPTGGGEKLFF. Written as DNA, the CDR3 is TGTGCCAGCAGCCCCACAGGGGGGGGTGAAAAACTGTTTTTT. The full variable domain, completed using reference TRBV5-4 and TRBJ1-4, is ETGVTQSPTHLIKTRGQQVTLRCSSQSGHNTVSWYQQALGQGPQFIFQYYREEENGRGNFPPRFSGLQFPNYSSELNVNALELDDSALYLCASSPTGGGEKLFFGSGTQLSVL.

The chain carries TRBV9 and TRBJ2-3; D possibly uses TRBD1 or TRBD2 (5 bases each). V was trimmed by 5 bases and J by 4 bases, leaving 23 bases between them. This CDR3 region has 17 residues. CDR1 SGDLS and CDR2 YYNGEE come from the germline V gene. The CDR3: CASSDRWGSTQADTQYF. CDR3 sequence (DNA): TGTGCCAGCAGTGACCGTTGGGGGTCAACCCAAGCAGATACGCAGTATTTT. Complete variable domain (other parts from reference TRBV9 and TRBJ2-3): DSGVTQTPKHLITATGQRVTLRCSPRSGDLSVYWYQQSLDQGLQFLIQYYNGEERAKGNILERFSAQQFPDLHSELNLSSLELGDSALYFCASSDRWGSTQADTQYFGPGTRLTVL.

The chain is built from TRBV18 and TRBJ1-2; TRBD1 might be the D (5 bases). V was trimmed by 3 bases and J by 6 bases, leaving 11 bases between them. Germline V CDR1 and CDR2: KGHSH, LQKENI. The CDR3 contains 13 residues. The CDR3 region has the DNA TGTGCCAGCTCACCGTTAAGCAGGGATGGCTACACCTTC. This codes for CASSPLSRDGYTF.

This chain connects TRBV27 to TRBJ2-2; 12 positions match TRBD2. V trimming: 3 bases; J trimming: 1 base; junction bases outside the gene matches: 3. Germline V gene sequence: CDR1 MNHEY, CDR2 SMNVEV (reference sequence). The CDR3 extends over 17 amino acids. CDR3 region: CASSFLAGGGNTGELFF. The CDR3 bases are TGTGCCAGCAGTTTCCTAGCGGGAGGGGGGAACACCGGGGAGCTGTTTTTT.

This chain connects TRBV7-9 to TRBJ2-1; 12 bases match TRBD2. CDR3 length: 15 residues. Germline values: CDR1 SEHNR, CDR2 FQNEAQ (reference sequence). V dropped 5 bases and J dropped 6; count of bases not matched to a gene: 5. This CDR3 is CASSPGLAGLNEQFF. The CDR3 DNA sequence: TGTGCCAGCAGCCCTGGACTAGCGGGACTCAATGAGCAGTTCTTC.

This clone was counted between two and nine times. V gene TRBV7-8 combines with J gene TRBJ2-2; D is tentatively TRBD1 or TRBD2 (5 bases each). CDR1 is SGHVS and CDR2 is FQNEAQ in the germline V gene. This CDR3 is 16 amino acids long. Trimming took 5 bases from V and 5 from J, leaving 18 bases between them. The CDR3 is CASSPRDGLGTGELFF. Here the CDR3 DNA reads TGTGCCAGCAGCCCCCGGGACGGCCTCGGGACCGGGGAGCTGTTTTTT.